In its sample, the clone carrying this T cell receptor (beta chain) was seen a few times. Data came from immunoSEQ multiplex PCR; TCRdb stores just in-frame clones and leaves some out. The repertoire holds more than 65,000 clones, with around nine tenths as singletons. This entry belongs to a study of blood T cell repertoires in COVID-19. Across the whole study: Acute and convalescent COVID-19 specimens originated in the United States, Italy and Spain.

The sequence was obtained from a woman older than 75 with active or convalescent COVID-19. Input material: peripheral blood.

The chain's CDR3 is CASSQEGWAGGYGYTF. In DNA, the CDR3 is TGTGCCAGCAGCCAAGAGGGCTGGGCAGGGGGCTATGGCTACACCTTC. J is TRBJ1-2 and V is TRBV4-2; 7 bases map to TRBD1. Germline lookup yields CDR1 LGHNA and CDR2 YNFKEQ. Unmatched junction bases numbered 8, after V lost 0 bases and J lost 4 bases. The CDR3 length is 16 residues.